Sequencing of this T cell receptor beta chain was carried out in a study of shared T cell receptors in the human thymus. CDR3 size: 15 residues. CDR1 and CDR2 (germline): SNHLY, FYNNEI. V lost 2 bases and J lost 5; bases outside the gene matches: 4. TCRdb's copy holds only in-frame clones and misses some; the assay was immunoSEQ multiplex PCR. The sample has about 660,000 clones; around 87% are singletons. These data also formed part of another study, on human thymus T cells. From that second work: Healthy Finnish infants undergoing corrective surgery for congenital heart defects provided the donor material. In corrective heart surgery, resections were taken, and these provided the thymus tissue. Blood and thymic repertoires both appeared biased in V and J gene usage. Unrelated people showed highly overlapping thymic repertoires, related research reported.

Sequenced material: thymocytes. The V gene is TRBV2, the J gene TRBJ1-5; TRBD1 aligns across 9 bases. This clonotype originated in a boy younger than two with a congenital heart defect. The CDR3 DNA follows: TGTGCCAGCAGTGAAAGGACAGGGGACCATCAGCCCCAGCATTTT. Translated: CASSERTGDHQPQHF.